The rows below give T cell receptor beta chains drawn from one sample of a study of shared clonotypes between healthy human individuals. Profiling relied on immunoSEQ multiplex PCR, and the TCRdb table lists in-frame clones only, not all of them. The table records about 680,000 clones, around 90% of them present only once. Source material: naive CD8+ T cells sorted from blood. The receptors were gathered from a man aged 25-40 years in good health. Each CDR3 is given with its conserved first and last residue. Fields, in order: D gene, J gene, V gene, CDR3 protein, CDR3 DNA. The D gene is left open where the match is weak.

>TRBD2|TRBJ2-1|TRBV7-9
CASSSILAGDHNEQFF
TGTGCCAGCAGCTCCATCCTAGCGGGGGATCACAATGAGCAGTTCTTC
>TRBD2|TRBJ2-1|TRBV5-4
CASSRDRGYQREGQGNEQFF
TGTGCCAGCAGCCGCGACAGGGGATACCAGCGGGAGGGCCAGGGGAATGAGCAGTTCTTC
>TRBD2|TRBJ2-1|TRBV6-5
CASSRLAGLNDEQFF
TGTGCCAGCAGCCGACTAGCGGGATTAAATGATGAGCAGTTCTTC
>TRBD2|TRBJ2-1|TRBV7-9
CASSLVGMAGDNEQFF
TGTGCCAGCAGCTTAGTTGGCATGGCGGGGGACAATGAGCAGTTCTTC
>NA|TRBJ2-3|TRBV19
CASSIGPKGGAITDTQYF
TGTGCCAGTAGTATTGGTCCGAAGGGGGGCGCGATCACAGATACGCAGTATTTT
>TRBD1|TRBJ2-5|TRBV5-1
CASSASGGAGETQYF
TGCGCCAGCAGCGCGTCAGGGGGCGCCGGGGAGACCCAGTACTTC
>NA|TRBJ2-3|TRBV6-5
CASSYSGADTQYF
TGTGCCAGCAGTTACTCGGGCGCAGATACGCAGTATTTT
>NA|TRBJ2-2|TRBV27
CASSLGTVNTGELFF
TGTGCCAGCAGTTTAGGGACGGTGAACACCGGGGAGCTGTTTTTT
>NA|TRBJ2-1|TRBV7-6
CASSSNRGLSYNEQFF
TGTGCCAGCAGCTCGAACAGGGGACTCTCCTACAATGAGCAGTTCTTC
>TRBD2|TRBJ2-2|TRBV10-3
CAISEGLAGSIGELFF
TGTGCCATCAGTGAGGGGCTAGCGGGGAGCATCGGGGAGCTGTTTTTT
>NA|TRBJ2-1|TRBV10-2
CASLVTETRGGYNEQFF
TGCGCCAGCCTGGTGACCGAGACCCGAGGGGGATACAATGAGCAGTTCTTC
>TRBD1|TRBJ2-7|TRBV28
CASSRDRGPYEQYF
TGTGCCAGCAGCCGAGACAGGGGGCCTTACGAGCAGTACTTC